A selection of T cell receptor beta chains follows, all from one sample in a study of identical twins. MiXCR, run by TCRdb on the 5' RACE reads, gives a single entry per CDR3 protein. Among roughly 570,000 distinct CDR3 sequences listed, 9.6% were seen once. The same data also went into a second study, on yellow fever vaccine responses in identical twins.

The source material was PBMCs. Every receptor here comes from a woman between 18 and 29 years old in good health. Each CDR3 is given without its conserved first and last residue.

V gene	J gene	CDR3 protein
TRBV20-1	TRBJ2-6	SANSGRSSGANVLT
TRBV3-1	TRBJ2-2	ASNPMTSGSGELF
TRBV27	TRBJ2-3	ATLPPGEGPDTQY
TRBV6-5	TRBJ2-7	ASSYSDRVLNEQY
TRBV5-4	TRBJ2-1	ASSPRVAGGNEQF
TRBV5-5	TRBJ2-5	ASSPGGESRKETQY
TRBV5-1	TRBJ1-1	ASSRSDPGGTEAF
TRBV28	TRBJ1-4	ASSLGATWGEKLF
TRBV6-1	TRBJ1-2	ASSPLQGGGYT
TRBV19	TRBJ1-6	ASTPWGGDETPLH
TRBV29-1	TRBJ2-7	SVREGGYEQY
TRBV20-1	TRBJ2-4	SARTPGTENIQY